Each of the 9 T cell receptor beta chains below was sequenced from the same sample in a study of shared clonotypes between healthy human individuals. TCRdb's copy holds only in-frame clones and misses some; the assay was immunoSEQ multiplex PCR. The data hold 2 million to 2.5 million clones, with under 97% observed a single time. Sample: naive CD4+ T cells sorted from blood. The subset: CD45RA+ positively selected. The source of these receptors is a man aged 18 to 30 in good health.

CDR3 in amino acids: CASSQAQTTFYGYTF. The CDR3 DNA sequence: TGCGCCAGCAGCCAAGCCCAGACCACGTTCTATGGCTACACCTTC. The V gene is TRBV4-3, the J gene TRBJ1-2; D uncertain. CDR3 length equals 15 residues. Germline values: CDR1 LGHNA, CDR2 YSLEER. The V end was cut by 1 base, the J end by 4 bases, with 13 bases between.

Here the CDR3 reads CASSVDSTGGSPEAFF. DNA for the CDR3: TGTGCCAGCAGCGTCGACTCAACAGGGGGTAGTCCTGAAGCTTTCTTT. V gene TRBV9 combines with J gene TRBJ1-1; 8 nucleotides agree with TRBD1. The CDR3 is made up of 16 amino acids. Germline CDR1 reads SGDLS; CDR2 reads YYNGEE. With 2 bases clipped from V and 6 bases from J, the junction kept 12 bases outside the gene matches.

The chain's CDR3 is CASRTGQVTGNTIYF. The DNA of the CDR3 is TGTGCCAGCAGGACAGGACAGGTGACTGGAAACACCATATATTTT. This chain uses TRBV6-5 with TRBJ1-3; 7 bases map to TRBD1. The CDR3 consists of 15 residues. Germline V lookup: CDR1 MNHEY, CDR2 SVGAGI. Losses at the gene ends were 6 bases for V and 2 bases for J; bases not matched to a gene: 7.

The rearrangement uses TRBV2 and TRBJ1-2; 9 bases map to TRBD1. Germline-derived CDR1 and CDR2 are SNHLY and FYNNEI. V shed 3 bases and J 7 bases; nucleotides not matched to a gene: 9. CDR3 length: 15 amino acids. This CDR3 is CASSEDRGVGGGYTF. CDR3 in DNA: TGTGCCAGCAGTGAGGACAGGGGAGTCGGGGGTGGCTACACCTTC.

Notes on this clone: Other DNA sequences in the same sample also yield this CDR3. The chain combines TRBV5-1 with TRBJ2-2; tentatively, D is TRBD1 (6 bases). Germline V gene data show CDR1 as SGHRS and CDR2 as YFSETQ. CDR3 length: 15 residues. With 1 base removed from V and 2 bases from J, the gap between germline ends came to 9 bases. The CDR3: CASSLPGTNTGELFF. Written as DNA, the CDR3 is TGCGCCAGCAGCTTGCCGGGGACAAACACCGGGGAGCTGTTTTTT.

The CDR3 DNA is TGTGCCAGCAGCTTGGGTGGGGTGGACCAGCCCCAGCATTTT. Protein sequence: CASSLGGVDQPQHF. The chain links TRBV5-4 to TRBJ1-5; D uncertain. CDR1 is SGHNT, CDR2 YYREEE, per germline (reference sequence). The CDR3 runs to 14 residues. The V end lost 0 bases, the J end lost 7 bases, and 11 bases lay between the germline ends. Together with reference TRBV5-4 and TRBJ1-5, the CDR3 gives the full variable domain: ETGVTQSPTHLIKTRGQQVTLRCSSQSGHNTVSWYQQALGQGPQFIFQYYREEENGRGNFPPRFSGLQFPNYSSELNVNALELDDSALYLCASSLGGVDQPQHFGDGTRLSIL.

This chain links TRBV27 with TRBJ1-6; D may be TRBD1 (5 bases). Trimming took off 6 bases at V and 6 bases at J, with 18 bases between the two ends. The CDR3 runs 16 residues. The germline V gene encodes CDR1 MNHEY and CDR2 SMNVEV (reference sequence). CDR3 residues: CASSLLPGTFNSPLHF. CDR3 sequence (DNA): TGTGCCAGCAGCCTACTTCCGGGGACCTTTAATTCACCCCTCCACTTT.

J is TRBJ1-1 and V is TRBV28; TRBD1 agrees at 7 bases. In germline, CDR1 is MDHEN, CDR2 SYDVKM. This CDR3 has 19 amino acids. V shed 0 bases, J shed 0 bases, and the junction held 13 bases outside the gene matches. CDR3 bases: TGTGCCAGCAGTTTATGGTCCTTTAGGCAGGGGGAAATGAACACTGAAGCTTTCTTT. It codes for CASSLWSFRQGEMNTEAFF. The full variable domain, its missing parts supplied by reference TRBV28 and TRBJ1-1, is DVKVTQSSRYLVKRTGEKVFLECVQDMDHENMFWYRQDPGLGLRLIYFSYDVKMKEKGDIPEGYSVSREKKERFSLILESASTNQTSMYLCASSLWSFRQGEMNTEAFFGQGTRLTVV.

To note about this clone: The junction and the germline gene differ at one end; a read error may be behind it. V and J are TRBV2 and TRBJ1-1; 9 bases line up with TRBD1. Germline assignment: CDR1 SNHLY and CDR2 FYNNEI. The CDR3 runs to 15 residues. For the CDR3, the DNA is TGTGCCAGCAGCGAGAAGACAGGGGGGAACAGTGAAGCTTTCTTT. Translated, it gives CASSEKTGGNSEAFF.